These 9 T cell receptor beta chains share one sample of origin, sequenced in a study of blood T cell repertoires in COVID-19. Measured with immunoSEQ multiplex PCR; TCRdb has only the in-frame clones, and not every one. This sample has hundreds of thousands of clones; roughly 80% occur once, and the top ten carry roughly 4.7%. Sequenced input: PBMCs or T cells enriched from blood (not recorded which). All receptors derive from a man in his forties or fifties who had been exposed to COVID-19.

A few counts support this clone. The V and J genes are TRBV12-5 and TRBJ1-2; D gene unclear. This CDR3 spans 14 amino acids. V was trimmed by 0 bases and J by 6 bases, leaving 11 bases between them. CDR1 is LGHNT, CDR2 FRNRAP, per germline. The DNA of the CDR3 is TGTGCTAGTGGTTTGGTAAGAGGGTATCATGGCTACACCTTC. This gives the protein CASGLVRGYHGYTF.

V gene TRBV2 combines with J gene TRBJ2-5, with D maybe TRBD2 (6 bases). Trimming took 0 bases from V and 1 from J, leaving 9 bases between them. The CDR3 length is 15 residues. The V gene's germline CDR1 is SNHLY and CDR2 FYNNEI. The CDR3 DNA sequence: TGTGCCAGCAGTGAAGCGGGACTGCTCCAAGAGACCCAGTACTTC. It translates to CASSEAGLLQETQYF. Combining the CDR3 with reference TRBV2 and TRBJ2-5 gives the whole variable domain EPEVTQTPSHQVTQMGQEVILRCVPISNHLYFYWYRQILGQKVEFLVSFYNNEISEKSEIFDDQFSVERPDGSNFTLKIRSTKLEDSAMYFCASSEAGLLQETQYFGPGTRLLVL.

This sequence joins TRBV19 and TRBJ2-1, with D perhaps TRBD1 (6 bases). CDR1 and CDR2 (germline): LNHDA, SQIVND (reference sequence). CDR3 length equals 18 residues. Trimming cost V 5 bases and J 0 bases, with 20 bases left between them. This CDR3 reads CASSPRLGASSSYNEQFF. CDR3 nucleotides: TGTGCCAGTAGTCCCCGCTTGGGGGCGTCGAGCTCCTACAATGAGCAGTTCTTC.

The V gene is TRBV30, the J gene TRBJ2-1; 10 bases fit TRBD1. V lost 4 bases, J lost 9 bases, and 9 bases stayed unmatched. The CDR3 runs 14 residues. From germline, CDR1 is GTSNPN and CDR2 SVGIG (reference sequence). The CDR3 DNA reads as TGTGCCTGGAACCGGGACAGGGGATTCGGTGAGCAGTTCTTC. This sequence encodes CAWNRDRGFGEQFF.

This clone was found a few times. The chain recombines TRBV29-1 with TRBJ1-1; D may be TRBD1 (5 bases). Germline loops: CDR1 SQVTM, CDR2 ANQGSEA. The CDR3 is 16 amino acids. Trimming removed 4 bases at V and 4 bases at J, with 22 bases between. As DNA, the CDR3 is TGCAGCGTTGTTGGCGGGGGTAGGTTTATGGGCACTGAAGCTTTCTTT. Its translation: CSVVGGGRFMGTEAFF.

The J gene is TRBJ2-7, the V gene TRBV30; TRBD1 agrees at 7 bases. This CDR3 comprises 13 residues. V trimming: 0 bases; J trimming: 3 bases; junction bases outside the gene matches: 2. CDR1 GTSNPN and CDR2 SVGIG come from the germline V gene (reference sequence). CDR3 sequence reads: CAWSVDRDYEQYF. CDR3 in DNA: TGTGCCTGGAGTGTTGACAGGGACTACGAGCAGTACTTC.

This clone was counted many times. The gene calls are TRBV11-2 and TRBJ2-2; the D gene is possibly TRBD1 (6 bases). CDR1 is SGHAT, CDR2 FQNNGV, per germline. CDR3 length: 15 residues. With 4 bases removed from V and 4 bases from J, the gap between germline ends came to 13 bases. This CDR3 reads CASSYIRTVTGELFF. CDR3 nucleotides: TGTGCCAGCAGCTACATAAGGACAGTCACCGGGGAGCTGTTTTTT.

The V call is TRBV21-1, the J call TRBJ2-5; the table gives TRBD1 as D, unverified against the DNA. TRBV21-1 is marked as a pseudogene. CDR3 size: 17 residues. The CDR3 DNA reads as TGTGCCAGCAGACCCGGCTTCGGGGACAGGGGGCAAGAGACCCAGTACTTC. Residues: CASRPGFGDRGQETQYF.

V gene TRBV12-3 or TRBV12-4 combines with J gene TRBJ1-1, with D hard to call. V was clipped by 6 bases and J by 0 bases, with 8 bases between them. The CDR3 has 13 amino acids. The CDR3 nucleotides read TGTGCCAGCAGGGTGCAGATGAACACTGAAGCTTTCTTT. Translated: CASRVQMNTEAFF.